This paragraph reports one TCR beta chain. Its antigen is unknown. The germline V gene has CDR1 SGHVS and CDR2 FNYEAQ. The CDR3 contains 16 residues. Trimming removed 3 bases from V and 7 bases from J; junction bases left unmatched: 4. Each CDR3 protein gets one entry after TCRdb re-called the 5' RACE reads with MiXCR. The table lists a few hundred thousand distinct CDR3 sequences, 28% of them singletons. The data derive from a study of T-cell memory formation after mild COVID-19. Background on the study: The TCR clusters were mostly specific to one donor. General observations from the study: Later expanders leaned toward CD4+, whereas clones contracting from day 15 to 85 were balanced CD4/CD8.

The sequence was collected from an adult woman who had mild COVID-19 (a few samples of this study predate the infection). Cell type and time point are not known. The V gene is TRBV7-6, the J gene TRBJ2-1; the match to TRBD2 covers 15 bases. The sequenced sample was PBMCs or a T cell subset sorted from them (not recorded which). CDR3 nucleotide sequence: TGTGCCAGCAGCTTCGGACTAGCGGGAGGGCCGAATGAGCAGTTCTTC. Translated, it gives CASSFGLAGGPNEQFF.